What follows are 21 T cell receptor beta chains derived from one specimen sequenced in a study of identical twins. TCRdb re-derived calls from the 5' RACE reads in MiXCR, one entry per CDR3 protein. The repertoire holds 240,000 or so distinct CDR3 sequences, roughly 12% seen once, with 3.5% to 4.5% in the top ten. These data also formed part of another study, on yellow fever vaccine responses in identical twins.

The specimen was memory (CD45RO+) T cells sorted from blood. All receptors come from a woman aged 18-29 years in good health.

This chain connects TRBV3-1 to TRBJ1-5, with a possible D match to TRBD1 (6 bases). Germline CDR1 is LGHDT and CDR2 is YNNKEL (reference sequence). V dropped 8 bases and J dropped 6 bases, with 8 bases sitting between them. CDR3 length equals 11 residues. CDR3 in DNA: TGTGCCAGCGGACAGAGTCAGCCCCAGCATTTT. Encoded protein: CASGQSQPQHF.

This clonotype was observed a handful of times. J is TRBJ2-1 and V is TRBV20-1; TRBD2 is a possible D gene (5 bases). The CDR3 contains 15 residues. Trimming pared 5 bases from V and 0 bases from J, leaving 14 bases between. CDR1 and CDR2 (germline): DFQATT, SNEGSKA (reference sequence). Written as DNA, the CDR3 is TGCAGTGCTGATCAAGCGGAAAGCTCCTACAATGAGCAGTTCTTC. Translation: CSADQAESSYNEQFF.

Comments on this clonotype: Possible read error: a much larger clone is one base away. The chain is built from TRBV10-1 and TRBJ2-1; D remains ambiguous. Germline V gene lookup returns CDR1 WNHNN and CDR2 SYGVQD (reference sequence). The CDR3 has 12 amino acids. CDR3 amino acids: CASSVGYIEQFF. As DNA, the CDR3 is TGCGCCAGCAGTGTCGGGTACATTGAGCAGTTCTTC.

This clonotype was detected only a few times. This chain links TRBV5-1 with TRBJ2-4, with 9 nucleotides matching TRBD1. The J segment lost 7 bases and the V segment lost 0 bases, leaving 8 bases of the junction unmatched. The CDR3 has 16 amino acids. CDR1 is SGHRS and CDR2 is YFSETQ in the germline V gene. The CDR3 loop is CASSLAGQGVTNIQYF. As DNA, the CDR3 is TGCGCCAGCAGCTTGGCGGGACAGGGCGTTACGAACATTCAGTACTTC.

This chain joins TRBV28 and TRBJ1-2, with D hard to call. Germline lookup yields CDR1 MDHEN and CDR2 SYDVKM. Trimming removed 2 bases from V and 7 bases from J, with 11 bases in between. This CDR3 is 13 amino acids long. CDR3 in amino acids: CASSLAEGGGYTF. The CDR3 nucleotides read TGTGCCAGCAGTTTAGCGGAGGGAGGTGGCTACACCTTC.

This clonotype was recorded at least ten times. The chain couples TRBV4-3 to TRBJ1-6; D is perhaps TRBD1 (5 bases). Germline V CDR1 and CDR2: LGHNA, YSLEER. With 1 base removed from V and 9 bases from J, the gap between germline ends came to 13 bases. This CDR3 has 15 amino acids. The CDR3 DNA follows: TGCGCCAGCAGCCAAGTGAATGGGGGTAGTTCACCCCTCCACTTT. Translated, it gives CASSQVNGGSSPLHF.

This clonotype was observed at least ten times. The V and J genes are TRBV9 and TRBJ2-2; 7 bases fit TRBD1. The CDR3 loop spans 16 amino acids. Germline CDR1 is SGDLS and CDR2 is YYNGEE. Trimming at V came to 3 bases and at J to 8 bases, leaving 13 bases not matched to a gene. CDR3 loop: CASSGPGQPGAGELFF. The CDR3 coding sequence is TGTGCCAGCAGCGGACCGGGACAGCCAGGGGCTGGGGAGCTGTTTTTT.

This clonotype occurred a few times. V and J are TRBV5-1 and TRBJ2-1; D perhaps matches TRBD2 (6 bases). Germline assignment: CDR1 SGHRS and CDR2 YFSETQ. The CDR3 consists of 14 residues. V was clipped by 3 bases and J by 4 bases, with 11 bases between them. The CDR3 here is CASSWRELYNEQFF. Here the CDR3 DNA reads TGCGCCAGCAGCTGGAGGGAGCTGTACAATGAGCAGTTCTTC.

J is TRBJ1-2 and V is TRBV2, with 7 positions matching TRBD1. Germline V gives CDR1 SNHLY, CDR2 FYNNEI. Unmatched junction bases numbered 8, after V lost 10 bases and J lost 3 bases. This CDR3 spans 13 amino acids. The CDR3 here is CATEDRFYYGYTF. For the CDR3, the DNA is TGTGCCACCGAGGACAGGTTTTACTATGGCTACACCTTC.

In this sample, this clonotype turned up many times. The chain has TRBV12-3 or TRBV12-4 and TRBJ2-1; D is possibly TRBD1 (5 bases). The CDR3 totals 14 residues. V lost 1 base and J 4 bases, leaving 8 bases between the germline ends. The CDR3 loop is CASSLVAGYNEQFF. As DNA, the CDR3 is TGTGCCAGCAGTTTAGTGGCAGGGTACAATGAGCAGTTCTTC.

This clonotype was observed a few times. The V gene is TRBV10-3, the J gene TRBJ2-7, with 8 bases fitting TRBD1. V gave up 5 bases and J gave up 5 bases; unmatched junction bases: 11. Germline V CDR1 and CDR2: ENHRY, SYGVKD. This CDR3 has 15 residues. The CDR3 loop reads CAISLQGALFDEQYF. The DNA for the CDR3 is TGTGCCATCAGTCTGCAGGGGGCCCTTTTCGACGAGCAGTACTTC.

This clonotype came up a few times. The rearrangement joins TRBV19 to TRBJ2-1; the D gene is possibly TRBD2 (6 bases). The length of the CDR3 is 15 residues. Per germline, CDR1 LNHDA and CDR2 SQIVND (reference sequence). Trimming left V 5 bases short and J 5 bases short, with 16 bases between. DNA of the CDR3: TGTGCCAGTAGTTTAGGCGGAGGGAGGAACAATGAGCAGTTCTTC. As protein: CASSLGGGRNNEQFF.

This chain links TRBV6-1 with TRBJ2-7; 8 nucleotides agree with TRBD1. V shed 7 bases and J 1 base; nucleotides not matched to a gene: 6. CDR3 size: 14 residues. The V gene's germline CDR1 is MNHNS and CDR2 SASEGT. This CDR3 reads CASKPTGESYEQYF. The CDR3 bases are TGTGCCAGCAAGCCGACAGGGGAATCCTACGAGCAGTACTTC.

V usage is TRBV30 and J usage is TRBJ2-1; TRBD1 matches at 9 bases. CDR1 and CDR2 (germline): GTSNPN, SVGIG (reference sequence). Losses at the gene ends were 0 bases for V and 6 bases for J; bases not matched to a gene: 9. This CDR3 comprises 16 residues. Written as DNA, the CDR3 is TGTGCCTGGAGTGTACTGGGACAGGGCCTTCTCAATGAGCAGTTCTTC. Translated: CAWSVLGQGLLNEQFF.

The gene calls are TRBV29-1 and TRBJ1-3, with unresolved D. The CDR3 extends over 16 amino acids. Germline V gene lookup returns CDR1 SQVTM and CDR2 ANQGSEA. The V end lost 7 bases, the J end lost 0 bases, and 19 bases lay between the germline ends. The CDR3 nucleotides are TGCAGCGCGGTTTTAAAAACAAGTATCTCTGGAAACACCATATATTTT. It codes for CSAVLKTSISGNTIYF.

This chain's CDR3 is CASSPGGGQFF. The CDR3 DNA reads as TGTGCCAGCAGTCCCGGAGGAGGGCAGTTCTTC. The gene calls are TRBV12-3 or TRBV12-4 and TRBJ2-1; weak D call: TRBD2 (5 bases). CDR3 length: 11 amino acids. The germline V and J ends were trimmed by 5 bases and 12 bases, with 11 bases remaining between them.

V is TRBV18 and J is TRBJ2-1; 8 positions match TRBD1. V trimming: 4 bases; J trimming: 8 bases; junction bases outside the gene matches: 7. CDR1 is KGHSH, CDR2 LQKENI, per germline. CDR3 size: 14 residues. The CDR3 coding sequence is TGTGCCAGCTCACTCATGACAGGGGTCCATGAGCAGTTCTTC. Translation gives CASSLMTGVHEQFF.

This clonotype appeared a few times. This rearrangement joins TRBV5-1 to TRBJ2-5; D not resolved. CDR1 is SGHRS, CDR2 YFSETQ, per germline. V shed 1 base and J shed 0 bases, with 13 bases lying between them. CDR3 length equals 16 residues. As DNA, the CDR3 is TGCGCCAGCAGCTTGCTTGCCAACAATGACCAAGAGACCCAGTACTTC. Residues: CASSLLANNDQETQYF. The complete variable domain, with remaining parts taken from reference TRBV5-1 and TRBJ2-5, reads KAGVTQTPRYLIKTRGQQVTLSCSPISGHRSVSWYQQTPGQGLQFLFEYFSETQRNKGNFPGRFSGRQFSNSRSEMNVSTLELGDSALYLCASSLLANNDQETQYFGPGTRLLVL.

V gene TRBV7-2 combines with J gene TRBJ2-3, with TRBD2 matching over 10 bases. Unmatched junction bases numbered 2, after V lost 6 bases and J lost 2 bases. The CDR3 spans 14 residues. Germline V gives CDR1 SGHTA, CDR2 FQGNSA. The CDR3 here is CASRLAGPTDTQYF. CDR3 sequence (DNA): TGTGCCAGCAGACTAGCGGGGCCCACAGATACGCAGTATTTT.

CDR3 DNA: TGTGCCACCAGAGGGTCGCCTGAAAGGGGCTACGAGCAGTACTTC. Residues: CATRGSPERGYEQYF. The chain employs TRBV6-1 and TRBJ2-7, with D perhaps assigned TRBD1 or TRBD2 (5 bases each). CDR1 is MNHNS and CDR2 is SASEGT in the germline V gene. The CDR3 is 15 amino acids. V was trimmed by 10 bases and J by 3 bases, leaving 22 bases between them.

This chain joins TRBV9 and TRBJ1-2; D not certain. V gave up 6 bases and J gave up 5 bases, with 11 bases separating them. Germline CDR1 reads SGDLS; CDR2 reads YYNGEE. The CDR3 covers 12 residues. In nucleotides, the CDR3 is TGTGCCAGCACCCCCGACGGTTATGGCTACACCTTC. Translated: CASTPDGYGYTF.